The entry below describes one TCR beta chain. Its antigen is as yet unknown. Germline loops: CDR1 MNHEY, CDR2 SMNVEV (reference sequence). There are 15 residues in the CDR3. Trimming at V came to 6 bases and at J to 4 bases, leaving 9 bases not matched to a gene. The sample comes from a study of T cell responses to AZD1222 COVID-19 vaccine. About the research overall: Recipients boosted at about 4 weeks or about 12 weeks are pooled.

Assay used: immunoSEQ multiplex PCR; TCRdb lists only in-frame clones, some missing. The sample shows 100,000 to 150,000 clones, roughly 90% of them seen only once. Findings and caveats of the study: After two AZD1222 doses, spike-specific TCR breadth and depth rose versus day 0.

The chain is built from TRBV27 and TRBJ1-5, with 7 bases matching TRBD1. The material was peripheral blood, obtained on day 0 of AZD1222 vaccination. The clonotype comes from an adult in good health. The chain's CDR3 is CASSHRGLINQPQHF. CDR3 coding DNA: TGTGCCAGCAGCCACAGGGGATTAATAAATCAGCCCCAGCATTTT.